The 25 T cell receptor beta chains reported below all come from one sample, sequenced in a study of immune evolution from preneoplasia to lung adenocarcinoma. Sequenced by immunoSEQ multiplex PCR; TCRdb stores in-frame clones only, minus some. The profile shows roughly 6,000 clones, around 80% of them singletons. The sequenced sample was FFPE minimally invasive lung adenocarcinoma tissue. These receptors all stem from a person aged 45-69 years with lung adenocarcinoma.

The rearrangement uses TRBV6-1 and TRBJ2-7, with D perhaps TRBD2 (5 bases). The CDR3 runs 15 residues. Germline V gene lookup returns CDR1 MNHNS and CDR2 SASEGT. The V gene lost 7 bases and the J gene lost 3 bases, with 19 bases spanning the gap. This CDR3 is CASTTSGPNNYEQYF. The DNA for the CDR3 is TGTGCCAGCACCACGAGCGGTCCTAATAACTACGAGCAGTACTTC.

The chain is built from TRBV5-6 and TRBJ2-5; 10 nucleotides agree with TRBD2. V gave up 3 bases and J gave up 5 bases; unmatched junction bases: 7. Germline V CDR1 and CDR2: SGHDT, YYEEEE. The CDR3 consists of 15 residues. CDR3 nucleotide sequence: TGTGCCAGCAGCTCTTATCCTAGCGGGAGTGAGACCCAGTACTTC. Translated: CASSSYPSGSETQYF.

The chain employs TRBV5-1 and TRBJ2-1, with 10 bases aligning to TRBD2. Trimming removed 4 bases from V and 2 bases from J; junction bases left unmatched: 3. From germline, CDR1 is SGHRS and CDR2 YFSETQ. CDR3 size: 15 residues. CDR3 in DNA: TGCGCCAGCAGCCTGAGCGGGGGGGCCTACAATGAGCAGTTCTTC. Translating it yields CASSLSGGAYNEQFF.

The CDR3 bases are TGTGCCAGCAGCGCAAACCAGGGGATTTCTAACTATGGCTACACCTTC. It encodes CASSANQGISNYGYTF. J is TRBJ1-2 and V is TRBV7-2, with D possibly matching TRBD1 (6 bases). This CDR3 region has 16 residues. V lost 5 bases and J 0 bases, leaving 16 bases between the germline ends. Looked up from germline, CDR1 is SGHTA and CDR2 is FQGNSA.

The J gene is TRBJ1-2, the V gene TRBV6-1; D unclear. The CDR3 spans 12 residues. The germline V and J ends were trimmed by 2 bases and 7 bases, with 8 bases remaining between them. From germline, CDR1 is MNHNS and CDR2 SASEGT. The CDR3 loop reads CASSEKALGYTF. The CDR3 nucleotides read TGTGCCAGCAGTGAAAAGGCTCTTGGCTACACCTTC.

This rearrangement joins TRBV7-9 to TRBJ2-7; TRBD2 agrees at 14 bases. J was trimmed by 2 bases and V by 5 bases; bases with no gene match: 8. The CDR3 has 17 residues. Germline V gene lookup returns CDR1 SEHNR and CDR2 FQNEAQ (reference sequence). The DNA for the CDR3 is TGTGCCAGCAGCAGAGGACTAGCGGGAGGCCCCACCTACGAGCAGTACTTC. Translated: CASSRGLAGGPTYEQYF.

The chain uses TRBV4-1 and TRBJ2-1, with 8 bases matching TRBD2. CDR3 length: 16 residues. The V and J ends lost 1 base and 6 bases, in that order; junction bases with no gene match: 8. Germline CDR1 and CDR2: MGHRA and YSYEKL. The CDR3: CASSQVGTRIGNEQFF. In DNA, the CDR3 is TGCGCCAGCAGCCAAGTCGGGACTAGAATCGGCAATGAGCAGTTCTTC.

The CDR3 here is CAISEVRGDGYTF. CDR3 sequence (DNA): TGTGCCATCAGTGAGGTCAGGGGGGATGGCTACACCTTC. The V call is TRBV10-3, the J call TRBJ1-2, with 7 bases matching TRBD1. This CDR3 contains 13 residues. CDR1 is ENHRY, CDR2 SYGVKD, per germline. The V and J ends lost 2 bases and 6 bases, in that order; junction bases with no gene match: 3.

The rearrangement joins TRBV11-2 to TRBJ1-6; D might be TRBD1 (5 bases). CDR1 and CDR2 from the germline V gene are SGHAT and FQNNGV. Trimming removed 5 bases at V and 8 bases at J, with 10 bases between. This CDR3 comprises 13 residues. CDR3 in DNA: TGTGCCAGCAGCCATATGGGGGATTCACCCCTCCACTTT. Its translation: CASSHMGDSPLHF.

This clone was recorded once. For the CDR3, the DNA is TGTGCCAGCAGCGACCAATCGGGGCTTGGGAATGGCTACACCTTC. It specifies CASSDQSGLGNGYTF. The V gene is TRBV7-9, the J gene TRBJ1-2; a possible D gene is TRBD1 (5 bases). Germline loops: CDR1 SEHNR, CDR2 FQNEAQ (reference sequence). This CDR3 contains 15 residues. The V and J ends lost 5 bases and 6 bases respectively, with 19 bases between them.

The V gene is TRBV28, the J gene TRBJ2-7; D is unclear. The CDR3 spans 13 residues. Germline V gene data show CDR1 as MDHEN and CDR2 as SYDVKM. With 5 bases removed from V and 2 bases from J, the gap between germline ends came to 10 bases. This CDR3 is CASSALGAYEQYF. In DNA, the CDR3 is TGTGCCAGCAGTGCCTTGGGTGCCTACGAGCAGTACTTC.

The genes are TRBV6-6 and TRBJ1-4; TRBD1 is a possible D gene (6 bases). V was cut by 4 bases and J by 0 bases, with 9 bases left in between. CDR3 size: 15 residues. Per germline, CDR1 MNHNY and CDR2 SVGAGI (reference sequence). The CDR3 is CASSFTGSTNEKLFF. The CDR3 DNA follows: TGTGCCAGCAGTTTTACAGGGTCAACTAATGAAAAACTGTTTTTT.

This clone occurred once. The chain joins TRBV4-1 to TRBJ1-1; no clear D gene. Germline V gene sequence: CDR1 MGHRA, CDR2 YSYEKL. Trimming left V 0 bases short and J 2 bases short, with 13 bases between. CDR3 size: 16 residues. This CDR3 reads CASSQDRARPNTEAFF. The CDR3 DNA reads TGCGCCAGCAGCCAAGATAGGGCTCGGCCAAACACTGAAGCTTTCTTT.

V and J are TRBV18 and TRBJ1-1; no clear D. The CDR3 has 18 residues. Germline-derived CDR1 and CDR2 are KGHSH and LQKENI. V was shortened by 0 bases and J by 4 bases, with 21 bases between the two germline ends. The CDR3 spells CASSPPGSRVRSSTEAFF. As DNA, the CDR3 is TGTGCCAGCTCACCACCGGGTAGTAGGGTAAGGTCGAGCACTGAAGCTTTCTTT. The variable domain in full, completed from reference TRBV18 and TRBJ1-1, reads NAGVMQNPRHLVRRRGQEARLRCSPMKGHSHVYWYRQLPEEGLKFMVYLQKENIIDESGMPKERFSAEFPKEGPSILRIQQVVRGDSAAYFCASSPPGSRVRSSTEAFFGQGTRLTVV.

A few counts support this clone. This chain connects TRBV6-6 to TRBJ2-3; D possibly matches TRBD1 or TRBD2 (6 bases each). Per the germline V gene, CDR1 is MNHNY and CDR2 is SVGAGI (reference sequence). The V gene lost 10 bases and the J gene lost 1 base, with 15 bases spanning the gap. This CDR3 is built from 14 residues. The CDR3 nucleotides are TGTGCCACCGCCCGGGGGCTGGGCACAGATACGCAGTATTTT. Encoded protein: CATARGLGTDTQYF.

In this sample, this clone turned up a few times. The J gene is TRBJ1-4, the V gene TRBV4-1; D is unresolved. The CDR3 is 16 amino acids. Per germline, CDR1 MGHRA and CDR2 YSYEKL. Trimming took 0 bases from V and 0 from J, leaving 8 bases between them. The CDR3 region has the DNA TGCGCCAGCAGCCAAGACCATAACCCAACTAATGAAAAACTGTTTTTT. Protein product: CASSQDHNPTNEKLFF.

This chain links TRBV2 with TRBJ2-7, with D perhaps TRBD1 (5 bases). Looked up from germline, CDR1 is SNHLY and CDR2 is FYNNEI. This CDR3 has 13 amino acids. Trimming removed 3 bases at V and 2 bases at J, with 8 bases between. The CDR3 sequence is CASSEDTPYEQYF. CDR3 nucleotides: TGTGCCAGCAGTGAGGACACCCCCTACGAGCAGTACTTC.

The genes are TRBV5-6 and TRBJ1-2; D is possibly TRBD1 (5 bases). The CDR3 is 14 residues long. The germline CDR1 and CDR2 sequences are SGHDT and YYEEEE. V shed 4 bases and J shed 5 bases, with 15 bases lying between them. The CDR3, as DNA: TGTGCCAGCAGCCCAGGGATGACAGTATATGGCTACACCTTC. This sequence encodes CASSPGMTVYGYTF.

V gene TRBV9 combines with J gene TRBJ1-6; D not resolved. CDR1 is SGDLS, CDR2 YYNGEE, per germline. This CDR3 has 16 residues. Trimming left V 4 bases short and J 0 bases short, with 11 bases between. DNA of the CDR3: TGTGCCAGCAGCTCCCGGATGGGCTCCTATAATTCACCCCTCCACTTT. Translating it yields CASSSRMGSYNSPLHF.

This clone was found a few times. The chain is built from TRBV4-3 and TRBJ1-1; D not resolved. Looked up from germline, CDR1 is LGHNA and CDR2 is YSLEER. Trimming cost V 0 bases and J 5 bases, with 13 bases left between them. There are 15 residues in the CDR3. CDR3 loop: CASSQDREASTEAFF. The CDR3 DNA reads TGCGCCAGCAGCCAAGATCGGGAGGCCAGTACTGAAGCTTTCTTT.

This clone has a single count. The chain has TRBV6-1 and TRBJ2-5; no clear D. V lost 2 bases and J 5 bases, leaving 3 bases between the germline ends. CDR3 length equals 11 residues. Germline-derived CDR1 and CDR2 are MNHNS and SASEGT. This CDR3 reads CASSETETQYF. CDR3 nucleotide sequence: TGTGCCAGCAGTGAAACTGAGACCCAGTACTTC.

The V and J genes are TRBV19 and TRBJ2-2; 8 bases match TRBD1. This CDR3 comprises 14 residues. CDR1 is LNHDA and CDR2 is SQIVND in the germline V gene (reference sequence). Unmatched junction bases numbered 11, after V lost 9 bases and J lost 8 bases. For the CDR3, the DNA is TGTGCCAGCAGGACAGGGTATTTGTCTGGGGAGCTGTTTTTT. Protein sequence: CASRTGYLSGELFF.

This CDR3 reads CASEVLGGYNEQFF. The CDR3 DNA reads TGCGCCAGTGAGGTTTTGGGGGGCTACAATGAGCAGTTCTTC. The chain links TRBV10-2 to TRBJ2-1; maybe TRBD2 (6 bases). Trimming cost V 9 bases and J 3 bases, with 15 bases left between them. CDR1 and CDR2 from the germline V gene are WSHSY and SAAADI. The CDR3 has 14 amino acids.

In its sample, this clone was seen a few times. The chain uses TRBV2 and TRBJ2-2; the D is unclear. V lost 0 bases to trimming and J lost 7 bases, with 9 bases between them. Germline CDR1 and CDR2: SNHLY and FYNNEI. The CDR3 is 14 amino acids. The CDR3: CASSEAASVGELFF. CDR3 nucleotides: TGTGCCAGCAGTGAAGCCGCCAGCGTCGGGGAGCTGTTTTTT.

This chain links TRBV27 with TRBJ2-1; D not resolved. The CDR3 length is 14 residues. Germline assignment: CDR1 MNHEY and CDR2 SMNVEV (reference sequence). The V and J ends lost 8 bases and 0 bases respectively, with 11 bases between them. The CDR3 protein is CASSAFGSYNEQFF. CDR3 bases: TGTGCCAGCTCTGCGTTCGGCTCCTACAATGAGCAGTTCTTC.